The present TCR beta chain was sequenced within a study of OX40 agonist ivuxolimab in advanced cancers. Trimming removed 2 bases at V and 0 bases at J, with 17 bases between. Germline V gene data show CDR1 as SEHNR and CDR2 as FQNEAQ (reference sequence). CDR3 length: 18 amino acids. Study-level points and caveats: Dosing at 0.1 to 3.0 mg/kg was accompanied by clonal expansion of CD4+ and CD8+ blood T cells by week 6. Relative to CD4+, CD8+ T cells held more expanded clones on average.

Repertoires were generated with immunoSEQ multiplex PCR, while TCRdb's copy carries only in-frame clones and drops some. The table includes about 48,000 clones, 80% to 95% detected once. On this clone itself: Its matching antigen is unknown.

The TCR was taken from an adult with an advanced solid tumor such as melanoma, head and neck, liver or kidney cancer. The V call is TRBV7-9, the J call TRBJ2-1; D unclear. The sample consisted of CD4+ or CD8+ T cells sorted from blood, taken in a trial of the OX40 agonist ivuxolimab. The CDR3 DNA reads TGTGCCAGCAGCTTACTCCGTCAGTTGGCGAGCTCCTACAATGAGCAGTTCTTC. Amino acids: CASSLLRQLASSYNEQFF. The complete variable domain, with remaining parts taken from reference TRBV7-9 and TRBJ2-1, reads DTGVSQNPRHKITKRGQNVTFRCDPISEHNRLYWYRQTLGQGPEFLTYFQNEAQLEKSRLLSDRFSAERPKGSFSTLEIQRTEQGDSAMYLCASSLLRQLASSYNEQFFGPGTRLTVL.